This T cell receptor beta chain originates from a study of blood T cell repertoires in COVID-19. Overall study: Whether acute or convalescent, the COVID-19 samples came from the United States, Italy and Spain.

CDR3 length: 14 residues. Trimming removed 0 bases from V and 3 bases from J, with 11 bases in between. The germline gives CDR1 SQVTM, CDR2 ANQGSEA. In the original analysis: Estimation of nucleated cell counts relied on the amplification of reference gene primers. The protocol was immunoSEQ multiplex PCR, while the TCRdb copy is restricted to in-frame clones and leaves out a portion. V, J and clone size reflect that table, while D and trimming were determined from the DNA. The sample includes fewer than 200,000 clones, 80% to 90% of them seen just once. Sequencing input: peripheral blood. The sequence came from a man over 45 with active or convalescent COVID-19. V and J are TRBV29-1 and TRBJ1-2; a weak D match, TRBD1 (5 bases). The CDR3 DNA follows: TGCAGCGTTGAAGAGGAACGGGGGTACTATGGCTACACCTTC. This encodes CSVEEERGYYGYTF.